Presented here are 10 T cell receptor beta chains from one specimen sequenced in a study of T cell repertoires in cytomegalovirus infection. One entry per CDR3 protein, called by TCRdb with MiXCR from the reads. The table lists approximately 500,000 distinct CDR3 sequences, about 25% of them singletons. The sample was PBMCs. These receptors were taken from a human donor in good health (CMV status not recorded). Some clones in this sample may be carry-over from other donors' samples.

The table lists this clonotype with many counts. The rearrangement links TRBV7-8 to TRBJ2-7; D gene unclear. Trimming pared 5 bases from V and 4 bases from J, leaving 18 bases between. Germline assignment: CDR1 SGHVS and CDR2 FQNEAQ. This CDR3 has 15 residues. The CDR3 sequence is CASSPSDMGRYEQYV. CDR3 nucleotides: TGTGCCAGCAGCCCTTCCGATATGGGTCGGTACGAGCAGTACGTC.

This clonotype has a handful of counts. The chain joins TRBV7-2 to TRBJ2-1; D uncertain. CDR3 length: 14 residues. Germline CDR1 reads SGHTA; CDR2 reads FQGNSA. V was shortened by 6 bases and J by 4 bases, with 13 bases between the two germline ends. In DNA form, the CDR3 reads TGTGCCAGCAGTTCCTCCTCGGTGTACAATGAGCAGTTCTTC. It translates to CASSSSSVYNEQFF.

This clonotype has more than one count but fewer than ten. The rearrangement links TRBV12-3 or TRBV12-4 to TRBJ2-1, with 14 bases that match TRBD2. V shed 5 bases, J shed 15 bases, and the junction held 9 bases outside the gene matches. This CDR3 has 14 amino acids. The DNA for the CDR3 is TGTGCCAGCAGTCCCAGGGGACTAGCGGGGGACCTGTTCTTC. Translated, it gives CASSPRGLAGDLFF.

The table lists this clonotype with a few counts. The V call is TRBV12-3 or TRBV12-4, the J call TRBJ2-7, with TRBD1 matching over 8 bases. CDR3 length equals 16 residues. V was clipped by 2 bases and J by 1 base; unmatched bases: 7. The CDR3 bases are TGTGCCAGCAGTTTAACCCTAGGACAGGGATCCTACGAGCAGTACGTC. Translating it yields CASSLTLGQGSYEQYV.

At least ten counts were recorded for this clonotype. The chain links TRBV7-2 to TRBJ1-5; the match to TRBD1 covers 9 bases. This CDR3 has 16 amino acids. V lost 5 bases, J lost 0 bases, and 5 bases stayed unmatched. In germline, CDR1 is SGHTA, CDR2 FQGNSA. The CDR3 nucleotides are TGTGCCAGCAGCCGGGACAGGGCCGGTAGCAATCAGCCCCAGCATTTT. The encoded protein is CASSRDRAGSNQPQHF.

The V and J genes are TRBV12-5 and TRBJ2-7; D perhaps matches TRBD1 (6 bases). Germline loops: CDR1 LGHNT, CDR2 FRNRAP. The CDR3 is 13 amino acids. V lost 1 base to trimming and J lost 6 bases, with 10 bases between them. The CDR3 protein is CASGLGTVTEQYV. The CDR3 DNA is TGTGCTAGTGGTTTGGGGACAGTCACCGAGCAGTACGTC.

This clonotype has a count of ten or more. V and J are TRBV7-8 and TRBJ2-2, with 9 bases that match TRBD2. The CDR3 loop spans 18 amino acids. Germline CDR1 SGHVS, CDR2 FQNEAQ. V lost 1 base, J lost 4 bases, and 10 bases stayed unmatched. The CDR3 spells CASSLVAGVLSGTGELFF. The DNA for the CDR3 is TGTGCCAGCAGCTTAGTAGCGGGAGTTCTGTCAGGCACCGGGGAGCTGTTTTTT.

This clonotype has only one observation. The CDR3 loop reads CSGSGSSLYEQYV. The CDR3 DNA is TGCAGTGGTAGCGGGAGCAGTCTCTACGAGCAGTACGTC. The chain couples TRBV20-1 to TRBJ2-7; 9 bases line up with TRBD2. The V gene's germline CDR1 is DFQATT and CDR2 SNEGSKA (reference sequence). CDR3 length equals 13 residues. V was pared by 7 bases and J by 3 bases, with 7 bases of the junction left unmatched.

This clonotype was recorded once. The chain employs TRBV4-3 and TRBJ2-1, with 12 bases aligning to TRBD2. The CDR3 loop spans 19 amino acids. Germline CDR1 reads LGHNA; CDR2 reads YSLEER. J lost 6 bases, V lost 0 bases, and 12 bases had no gene match. The chain's CDR3 is CASSQEKKLAGGRGNEQFF. The DNA of the CDR3 is TGCGCCAGCAGCCAAGAAAAAAAGCTAGCGGGAGGGAGGGGCAATGAGCAGTTCTTC.

CDR3 residues: CASSYRPLASSSYEQYF. In DNA, the CDR3 is TGTGCCAGCAGTTACCGACCACTTGCGTCAAGCTCCTACGAGCAGTACTTC. The chain joins TRBV6-8 to TRBJ2-7; the D is unclear. Trimming removed 2 bases at V and 0 bases at J, with 17 bases between. This CDR3 region has 17 residues. CDR1 is MNHGY, CDR2 SAAAGT, per germline.